This paragraph covers one TCR beta chain sequence. The assay was immunoSEQ multiplex PCR, and TCRdb's table has in-frame clones only and misses some. The repertoire holds about 40,000 clones, with 85% to 90% as singletons. Deletions cut 6 bases from V and 2 bases from J, with 12 bases between. Germline CDR1 and CDR2: SGHAT and FQNNGV. This CDR3 has 14 residues. The data are from a study of lymphopenia after photon versus proton radiotherapy. The receptor's source is a woman in her 70s with pancreatic cancer. Some clones in this sample may be carry-over from other donors' samples. This sample comprised peripheral blood, obtained from a patient treated with proton-based radiotherapy. The chain combines TRBV11-2 with TRBJ2-3; D possibly corresponds to TRBD1 (6 bases). The CDR3 sequence: CASSPTGSTDTQYF. The CDR3, as DNA: TGTGCCAGCAGTCCGACAGGATCCACAGATACGCAGTATTTT.